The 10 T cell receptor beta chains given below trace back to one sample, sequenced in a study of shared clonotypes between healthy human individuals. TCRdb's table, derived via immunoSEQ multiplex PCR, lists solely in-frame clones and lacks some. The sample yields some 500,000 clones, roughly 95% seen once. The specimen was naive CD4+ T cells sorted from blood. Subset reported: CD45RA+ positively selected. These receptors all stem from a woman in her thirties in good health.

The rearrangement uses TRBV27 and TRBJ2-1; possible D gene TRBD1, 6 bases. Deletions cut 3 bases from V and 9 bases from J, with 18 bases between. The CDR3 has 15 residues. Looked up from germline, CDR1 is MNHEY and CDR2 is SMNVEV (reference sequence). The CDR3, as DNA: TGTGCCAGCAGTTTGACGTCGGACAGCCTTGGTGAGCAGTTCTTC. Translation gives CASSLTSDSLGEQFF.

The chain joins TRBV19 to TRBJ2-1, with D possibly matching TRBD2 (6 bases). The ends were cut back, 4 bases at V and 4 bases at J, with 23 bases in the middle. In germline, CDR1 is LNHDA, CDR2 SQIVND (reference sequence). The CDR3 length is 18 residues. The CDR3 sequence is CASSTVPYPGRLYNEQFF. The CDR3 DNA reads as TGTGCCAGTAGTACCGTCCCTTATCCAGGGAGGCTTTACAATGAGCAGTTCTTC.

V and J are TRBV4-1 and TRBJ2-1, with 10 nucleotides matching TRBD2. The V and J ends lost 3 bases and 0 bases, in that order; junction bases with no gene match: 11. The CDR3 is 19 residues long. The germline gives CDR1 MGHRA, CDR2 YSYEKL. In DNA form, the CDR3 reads TGCGCCAGCAGCCAGACGATACTAGCGGGACACAGCTCCTACAATGAGCAGTTCTTC. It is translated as CASSQTILAGHSSYNEQFF.

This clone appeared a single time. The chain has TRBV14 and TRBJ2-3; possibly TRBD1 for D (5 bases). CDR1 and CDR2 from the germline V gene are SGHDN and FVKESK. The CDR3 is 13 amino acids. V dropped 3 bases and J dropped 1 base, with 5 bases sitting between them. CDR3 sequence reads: CASSQTGTDTQYF. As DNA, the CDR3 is TGTGCCAGCAGCCAGACAGGCACAGATACGCAGTATTTT.

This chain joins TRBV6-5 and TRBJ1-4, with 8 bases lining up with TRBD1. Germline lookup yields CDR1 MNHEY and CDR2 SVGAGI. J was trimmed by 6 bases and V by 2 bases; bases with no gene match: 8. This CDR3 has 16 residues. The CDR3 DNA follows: TGTGCCAGCAGTTACCGCCGGGCAGGGGGCGATGAAAAACTGTTTTTT. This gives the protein CASSYRRAGGDEKLFF.

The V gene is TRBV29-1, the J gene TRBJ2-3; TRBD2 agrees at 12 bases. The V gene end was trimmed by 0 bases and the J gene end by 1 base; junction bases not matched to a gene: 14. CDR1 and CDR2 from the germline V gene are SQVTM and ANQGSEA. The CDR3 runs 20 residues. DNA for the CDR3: TGCAGCGTTGAAGATTGGATTCGACTAGCGGGAGTACCTGGCACAGATACGCAGTATTTT. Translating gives CSVEDWIRLAGVPGTDTQYF.

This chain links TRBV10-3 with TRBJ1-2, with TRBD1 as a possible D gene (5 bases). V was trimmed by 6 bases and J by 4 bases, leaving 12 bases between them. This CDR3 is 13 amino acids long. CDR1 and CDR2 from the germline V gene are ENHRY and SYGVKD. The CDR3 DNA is TGTGCCATCAGAGGGGCGGACGGCTATGGCTACACCTTC. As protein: CAIRGADGYGYTF.

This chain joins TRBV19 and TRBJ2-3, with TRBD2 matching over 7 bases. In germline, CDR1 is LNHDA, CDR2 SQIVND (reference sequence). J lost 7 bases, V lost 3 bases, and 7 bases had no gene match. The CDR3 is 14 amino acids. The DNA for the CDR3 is TGTGCCAGTAGTATGGCGGCTAGCGGCTATACGCAGTATTTT. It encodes CASSMAASGYTQYF.

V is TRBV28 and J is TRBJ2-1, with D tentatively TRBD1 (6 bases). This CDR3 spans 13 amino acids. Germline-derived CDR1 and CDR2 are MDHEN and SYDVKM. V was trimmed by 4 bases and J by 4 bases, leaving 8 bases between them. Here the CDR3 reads CASSYREYNEQFF. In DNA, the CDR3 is TGTGCCAGCAGTTACAGGGAATACAATGAGCAGTTCTTC.

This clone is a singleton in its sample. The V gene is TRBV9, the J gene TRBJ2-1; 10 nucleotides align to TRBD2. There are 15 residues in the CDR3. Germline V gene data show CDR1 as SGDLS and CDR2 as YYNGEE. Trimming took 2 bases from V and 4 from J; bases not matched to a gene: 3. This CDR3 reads CASSVRTSGYNEQFF. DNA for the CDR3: TGTGCCAGCAGCGTCCGGACTAGCGGATACAATGAGCAGTTCTTC.